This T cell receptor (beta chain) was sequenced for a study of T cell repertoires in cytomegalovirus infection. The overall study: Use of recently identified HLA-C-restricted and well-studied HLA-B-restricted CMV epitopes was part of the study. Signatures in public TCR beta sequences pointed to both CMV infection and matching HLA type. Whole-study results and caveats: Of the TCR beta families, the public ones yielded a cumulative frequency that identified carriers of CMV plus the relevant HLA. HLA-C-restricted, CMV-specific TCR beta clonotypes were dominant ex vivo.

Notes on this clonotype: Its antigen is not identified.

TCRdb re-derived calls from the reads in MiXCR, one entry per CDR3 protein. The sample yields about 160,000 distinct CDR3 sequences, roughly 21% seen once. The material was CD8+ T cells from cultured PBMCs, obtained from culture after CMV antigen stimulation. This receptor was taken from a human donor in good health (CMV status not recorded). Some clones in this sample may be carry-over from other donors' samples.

The chain's CDR3 is CASSYGMAGPQHF. The CDR3 region has the DNA TGTGCCAGCAGTTACGGGATGGCGGGGCCCCAGCATTTT. This chain uses TRBV6-2 or TRBV6-3 with TRBJ1-5; no clear D. The germline CDR1 and CDR2 sequences are MNHEY and SVGEGT. This CDR3 contains 13 residues. V was trimmed by 2 bases and J by 9 bases, leaving 11 bases between them.